The entry below gives a single T cell receptor (beta chain) sequence along with its context. The data are from a study of blood T cell repertoires in COVID-19. Looking at the study overall: From the United States, Italy and Spain came samples of acute and convalescent COVID-19.

In the authors' methods: It was from reference gene primer amplification that nucleated cell counts were estimated. Libraries were prepared by immunoSEQ multiplex PCR; TCRdb keeps only in-frame clonotypes and omits some of them. V, J and clone size derive from that table, while D and trimming were established from the DNA sequence. The sample contains roughly 190,000 clones, around nine tenths of which appear only once. CDR3 length: 11 residues. The germline V gene encodes CDR1 SQVTM and CDR2 ANQGSEA. The TCR originated in a human donor in a cohort sampled during active COVID-19. Sequences were obtained from peripheral blood. This chain joins TRBV29-1 and TRBJ2-1; TRBD2 agrees at 8 bases. CDR3 amino acids: CSGSGSREQFF. Written as DNA, the CDR3 is TGCAGTGGCAGCGGGAGTAGGGAGCAGTTCTTC.